The sample holds many counts of the clone carrying this T cell receptor beta chain. Its target is unknown. Breast cancer patients provided tissue from their axillary draining lymph nodes. These data come from a study of breast tumors, draining lymph nodes, adjacent tissues. Broader study findings: Tumor TCR diversity was below lymph nodes but above nontumor tissue. Compared with basal-like, luminal-like tumors shared significantly more repertoire with nontumor tissue.

The CDR3 is 16 amino acids. CDR1 is SGHVS, CDR2 FQNEAQ, per germline. V shed 3 bases, J shed 1 base, and the junction held 5 bases outside the gene matches. In TCRdb, the multiplex PCR reads were re-called with MiXCR into one record per CDR3 protein. The table shows 84,000 or so distinct CDR3 sequences, with approximately 30% occurring only once. The sample consisted of axillary lymph node tissue. The chain uses TRBV7-8 and TRBJ1-3, with 8 nucleotides matching TRBD1. This TCR derives from a female donor with breast cancer. Some clones in this sample may be carry-over from other donors' samples. The CDR3 loop reads CASSFGQGSSGNTIYF. Here the CDR3 DNA reads TGTGCCAGCAGCTTCGGACAGGGCAGTTCTGGAAACACCATATATTTT.